Listed here are 18 T cell receptor beta chains from one sample, sequenced in a study of blood T cells in healthy people across ages. Next came a second PCR, run for roughly 7 to 12 cycles, which used a sample-barcoded 5' primer along with a J-beta primer mix. TCRdb processed the 5' RACE reads anew with MiXCR; each CDR3 protein has one entry. The profile covers around 800,000 distinct CDR3 sequences, with less than 80% appearing a single time and around 30% taken by the ten largest. Sequenced sample: blood. The receptors here all came from a man aged 25 to 40 in good health.

V is TRBV4-3 and J is TRBJ1-2; D perhaps matches TRBD1 (5 bases). V gave up 0 bases and J gave up 2 bases, with 16 bases separating them. Germline CDR1 LGHNA, CDR2 YSLEER. This CDR3 is built from 17 residues. The CDR3 nucleotides are TGCGCCAGCAGCCAAGATTGGGGCAGGGAATTGAACTATGGCTACACCTTC. Translated, it gives CASSQDWGRELNYGYTF.

This clonotype was found a few times. The chain combines TRBV4-3 with TRBJ2-7; TRBD2 agrees at 9 bases. Germline V CDR1 and CDR2: LGHNA, YSLEER. The CDR3 has 14 residues. With 2 bases clipped from V and 2 bases from J, the junction kept 1 base outside the gene matches. In DNA form, the CDR3 reads TGCGCCAGCAGCCAACTAGCGGGGACCTACGAGCAGTACTTC. Translation gives CASSQLAGTYEQYF.

This clonotype has only a few counts. V usage is TRBV15 and J usage is TRBJ2-1; 7 nucleotides align to TRBD1. V lost 0 bases, J lost 7 bases, and 9 bases stayed unmatched. The V gene's germline CDR1 is LNHNV and CDR2 YYDKDF (reference sequence). The CDR3 runs 16 residues. The CDR3 spells CATSRDGQAGSNEQFF. The CDR3 DNA is TGTGCCACCAGCAGAGATGGACAGGCCGGGTCGAATGAGCAGTTCTTC.

There are a few counts of this clonotype. The rearrangement links TRBV7-2 to TRBJ2-3; D remains ambiguous. Deletions cut 3 bases from V and 6 bases from J, with 7 bases between. The germline gives CDR1 SGHTA, CDR2 FQGNSA. The CDR3 contains 12 residues. The DNA for the CDR3 is TGTGCCAGCAGCTTCATAGTGGATACGCAGTATTTT. Translation: CASSFIVDTQYF.

The chain joins TRBV11-1 to TRBJ2-2, with 14 bases matching TRBD2. This CDR3 spans 16 amino acids. V lost 5 bases, J lost 4 bases, and 3 bases stayed unmatched. From germline, CDR1 is SGHAT and CDR2 FQDESV (reference sequence). This chain's CDR3 is CASSQGLAGVTGELFF. As DNA, the CDR3 is TGTGCCAGCAGCCAGGGACTAGCGGGGGTCACCGGGGAGCTGTTTTTT. Variable domain in full (rest from reference TRBV11-1 and TRBJ2-2): EAEVAQSPRYKITEKSQAVAFWCDPISGHATLYWYRQILGQGPELLVQFQDESVVDDSQLPKDRFSAERLKGVDSTLKIQPAELGDSAMYLCASSQGLAGVTGELFFGEGSRLTVL.

The rearrangement uses TRBV6-6 and TRBJ1-1; D not certain. The CDR3 extends over 12 amino acids. Germline V lookup: CDR1 MNHNY, CDR2 SVGAGI (reference sequence). With 5 bases removed from V and 11 bases from J, the gap between germline ends came to 15 bases. The CDR3 DNA follows: TGTGCCAGCAGTATCGGGGTTTTAGGGGCTTTCTTT. It yields the protein CASSIGVLGAFF.

The genes are TRBV5-1 and TRBJ2-7; TRBD1 matches at 7 bases. Per germline, CDR1 SGHRS and CDR2 YFSETQ. This CDR3 region has 14 residues. V was pared by 1 base and J by 6 bases, with 7 bases of the junction left unmatched. CDR3 nucleotide sequence: TGCGCCAGCAGCTTGACTATTACAGGGGTCGAGCAGTACTTC. It encodes CASSLTITGVEQYF.

The rearrangement links TRBV2 to TRBJ2-2; 7 bases are shared with TRBD1. V lost 0 bases, J lost 7 bases, and 5 bases stayed unmatched. Germline lookup yields CDR1 SNHLY and CDR2 FYNNEI. The CDR3 has 15 residues. CDR3 nucleotide sequence: TGTGCCAGCAGTGAAGCAGACAGGGAAAACGGGGAGCTGTTTTTT. Amino acid sequence: CASSEADRENGELFF.

The chain joins TRBV5-1 to TRBJ2-7; maybe TRBD2 (7 bases). This CDR3 is built from 15 residues. The ends were cut back, 4 bases at V and 2 bases at J, with 16 bases in the middle. Per germline, CDR1 SGHRS and CDR2 YFSETQ. The CDR3 spells CASSPRGAVPYEQYF. CDR3 bases: TGCGCCAGCAGCCCTCGGGGGGCTGTTCCCTACGAGCAGTACTTC.

The genes are TRBV20-1 and TRBJ2-7, with TRBD2 matching 13 bases. The CDR3 spans 15 residues. Germline loops: CDR1 DFQATT, CDR2 SNEGSKA (reference sequence). With 5 bases clipped from V and 3 bases from J, the junction kept 7 bases outside the gene matches. This CDR3 reads CSARPGTSGVYEQYF. The CDR3 coding sequence is TGCAGTGCTCGACCTGGGACTAGCGGGGTCTACGAGCAGTACTTC.

This clonotype was detected ten times or more. Its ends do not fully match the called genes, so a read error is possible. The gene calls are TRBV5-1 and TRBJ2-7; possibly TRBD1 for D (5 bases). There are 11 residues in the CDR3. Germline V CDR1 and CDR2: SGHRS, YFSETQ. The CDR3 spells CASSLGHEQYF. The CDR3 DNA sequence: TGTGCCAGCAGCTTGGGGCACGAGCAGTACTTC.

The chain uses TRBV12-3 or TRBV12-4 and TRBJ2-7; 7 bases align to TRBD1. This CDR3 region has 14 residues. The ends lost 6 bases at V and 2 bases at J; junction bases unmatched: 7. The CDR3 region has the DNA TGTGCCAGCAGGATGACAGGGCCCCCCTACGAGCAGTACTTC. Its translation is CASRMTGPPYEQYF.

V and J are TRBV12-3 or TRBV12-4 and TRBJ2-1, with no clear D. This CDR3 region has 14 residues. V lost 7 bases to trimming and J lost 0 bases, with 10 bases between them. The CDR3 region is CASILSGSYNEQFF. DNA for the CDR3: TGTGCCAGCATTCTCAGTGGCTCCTACAATGAGCAGTTCTTC.

The table lists this clonotype with a few counts. The rearrangement links TRBV7-3 to TRBJ2-6; D unresolved. V shed 4 bases and J shed 0 bases, with 10 bases lying between them. The CDR3 runs to 16 residues. The germline CDR1 and CDR2 sequences are SGHTA and FQGTGA. This chain's CDR3 is CASSSSASSGANVLTF. CDR3 coding DNA: TGTGCCAGCAGCTCATCAGCGAGCTCTGGGGCCAACGTCCTGACTTTC.

This chain joins TRBV7-2 and TRBJ2-3; maybe TRBD2 (7 bases). The CDR3 contains 16 residues. Trimming took 0 bases from V and 3 from J, leaving 13 bases between them. The germline gives CDR1 SGHTA, CDR2 FQGNSA. The CDR3 nucleotides are TGTGCCAGCAGCTTAGCGGGGGGGCCGGTGACAGATACGCAGTATTTT. Its protein product is CASSLAGGPVTDTQYF.

This chain uses TRBV4-3 with TRBJ2-1, with D uncertain. The CDR3 length is 16 residues. V was pared by 3 bases and J by 3 bases, with 15 bases between. Germline loops: CDR1 LGHNA, CDR2 YSLEER. CDR3 sequence reads: CASSQGSTAFYNEQFF. DNA for the CDR3: TGCGCCAGCAGCCAGGGGTCCACTGCCTTCTACAATGAGCAGTTCTTC.

This clonotype came up a few times. This rearrangement joins TRBV29-1 to TRBJ2-5, with 7 bases fitting TRBD1. The germline CDR1 and CDR2 sequences are SQVTM and ANQGSEA. This CDR3 comprises 12 residues. J gave up 1 base and V 4 bases, and 0 bases lay outside the gene matches. The CDR3 loop is CSVGQGQETQYF. The CDR3 DNA follows: TGCAGCGTTGGACAGGGCCAAGAGACCCAGTACTTC.

The gene calls are TRBV6-6 and TRBJ1-4; tentatively, D is TRBD1 (6 bases). CDR3 length: 12 amino acids. Between the trimmed V and J ends, which lost 6 bases and 7 bases, there was a span of 9 bases. The V gene's germline CDR1 is MNHNY and CDR2 SVGAGI (reference sequence). This CDR3 reads CASRGHIEKLFF. CDR3 coding DNA: TGTGCCAGCAGGGGACACATTGAAAAACTGTTTTTT.